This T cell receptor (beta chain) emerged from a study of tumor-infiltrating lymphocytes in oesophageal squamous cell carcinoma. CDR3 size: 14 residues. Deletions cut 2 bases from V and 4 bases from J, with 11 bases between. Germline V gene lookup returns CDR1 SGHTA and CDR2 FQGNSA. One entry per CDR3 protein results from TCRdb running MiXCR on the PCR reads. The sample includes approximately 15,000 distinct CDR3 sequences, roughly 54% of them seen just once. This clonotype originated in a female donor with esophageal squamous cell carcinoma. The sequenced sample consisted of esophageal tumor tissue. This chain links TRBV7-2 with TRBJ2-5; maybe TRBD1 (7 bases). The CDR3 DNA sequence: TGTGCCAGCAGCTTACAGGGGGGTGGAGAGACCCAGTACTTC. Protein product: CASSLQGGGETQYF.